The 26 T cell receptor beta chains below come from one sample, sequenced in a study of identical twins. TCRdb processed the 5' RACE reads anew with MiXCR; each CDR3 protein has one entry. Here the sample spans hundreds of thousands of distinct CDR3 sequences, less than 25% being singletons. The data also belong to a second study, concerning T cells expressing NK-cell markers.

The sequenced sample consisted of PBMCs. These receptor sequences come from a woman younger than 30 in good health.

The V gene is TRBV12-3 or TRBV12-4, the J gene TRBJ1-1; D remains ambiguous. The CDR3 length is 12 residues. The V gene lost 5 bases and the J gene lost 4 bases, with 8 bases spanning the gap. The CDR3 region has the DNA TGTGCCAGCAGTATAGGGCTCACTGAAGCTTTCTTT. Translating it yields CASSIGLTEAFF.

Ten or more counts support this clonotype. The rearrangement joins TRBV20-1 to TRBJ2-7, with D possibly TRBD1 on 5 matching bases. The V gene lost 2 bases and the J gene lost 0 bases, with 8 bases spanning the gap. CDR1 is DFQATT and CDR2 is SNEGSKA in the germline V gene (reference sequence). The length of the CDR3 is 13 residues. In DNA, the CDR3 is TGCAGTGCTAGACAGGGTAGCTCCTACGAGCAGTACTTC. Its translation is CSARQGSSYEQYF.

This clonotype has only a few counts. This chain joins TRBV29-1 and TRBJ1-1; perhaps TRBD1 as D (6 bases). The CDR3 is 11 amino acids. Germline lookup yields CDR1 SQVTM and CDR2 ANQGSEA. The V end was cut by 7 bases, the J end by 6 bases, with 12 bases between. As DNA, the CDR3 is TGCAGCGCCCTGACAGGTCCTGAAGCTTTCTTT. It yields the protein CSALTGPEAFF. The full variable domain, with the rest looked up from reference TRBV29-1 and TRBJ1-1, is SAVISQKPSRDICQRGTSLTIQCQVDSQVTMMFWYRQQPGQSLTLIATANQGSEATYESGFVIDKFPISRPNLTFSTLTVSNMSPEDSSIYLCSALTGPEAFFGQGTRLTVV.

This chain uses TRBV6-1 with TRBJ2-3, with D uncertain. From germline, CDR1 is MNHNS and CDR2 SASEGT. The CDR3 runs 14 residues. Trimming shortened V by 2 bases and J by 0 bases, and 6 bases separated the two germline ends. Here the CDR3 reads CASSELPSTDTQYF. In DNA, the CDR3 is TGTGCCAGCAGTGAACTACCTAGCACAGATACGCAGTATTTT.

This clonotype has only a few counts. The J gene is TRBJ2-1, the V gene TRBV6-6; possible D gene TRBD2, 5 bases. The germline V gene encodes CDR1 MNHNY and CDR2 SVGAGI (reference sequence). Trimming took off 8 bases at V and 8 bases at J, with 10 bases between the two ends. The CDR3 is 11 amino acids. DNA for the CDR3: TGTGCCAGCGGACTCGGCCATGAGCAGTTCTTC. Translated: CASGLGHEQFF.

This chain uses TRBV10-3 with TRBJ2-7, with a tentative D call TRBD1 (6 bases). The CDR3 runs 13 residues. Trimming removed 7 bases at V and 0 bases at J, with 10 bases between. Per germline, CDR1 ENHRY and CDR2 SYGVKD. The DNA of the CDR3 is TGTGCCATCAAGGGGGATGGCTCCTACGAGCAGTACTTC. Its translation: CAIKGDGSYEQYF.

The table lists this clonotype with a few counts. The chain is built from TRBV6-5 and TRBJ1-1, with D perhaps TRBD1 (5 bases). V lost 0 bases to trimming and J lost 5 bases, with 10 bases between them. The CDR3 runs 14 residues. Per the germline V gene, CDR1 is MNHEY and CDR2 is SVGAGI. DNA of the CDR3: TGTGCCAGCAGTTACTCCCCGGAGGGGACTGAAGCTTTCTTT. Amino acid sequence: CASSYSPEGTEAFF.

This clonotype was found a few times. The chain employs TRBV6-5 and TRBJ1-2; weak D call: TRBD1 (5 bases). CDR1 MNHEY and CDR2 SVGAGI come from the germline V gene. The CDR3 is 14 residues long. V lost 2 bases to trimming and J lost 7 bases, with 14 bases between them. CDR3 protein: CASSYGQGGGGYTF. CDR3 nucleotides: TGTGCCAGCAGTTACGGGCAGGGCGGGGGTGGCTACACCTTC.

The CDR3 is CSAGESFYTDTQYF. Written as DNA, the CDR3 is TGCAGTGCCGGGGAGTCTTTCTACACAGATACGCAGTATTTT. The genes are TRBV20-1 and TRBJ2-3, with TRBD2 as a possible D gene (5 bases). There are 14 residues in the CDR3. CDR1 is DFQATT, CDR2 SNEGSKA, per germline (reference sequence). V lost 6 bases, J lost 2 bases, and 15 bases lay in between.

This clonotype was detected a few times. The chain combines TRBV12-3 or TRBV12-4 with TRBJ2-7; D remains ambiguous. V shed 5 bases and J shed 3 bases, with 17 bases lying between them. The CDR3 consists of 15 residues. The CDR3 loop is CASSPLAWEGYEQYF. The DNA of the CDR3 is TGTGCCAGCAGTCCCTTAGCCTGGGAAGGCTACGAGCAGTACTTC.

The V call is TRBV20-1, the J call TRBJ1-1; possible D gene TRBD1, 6 bases. V shed 6 bases and J shed 2 bases, with 13 bases lying between them. Germline CDR1 DFQATT, CDR2 SNEGSKA (reference sequence). The CDR3 spans 13 residues. CDR3 DNA sequence: TGCAGTGCCCAACGGGACACCAACACTGAAGCTTTCTTT. Protein sequence: CSAQRDTNTEAFF.

J is TRBJ2-2 and V is TRBV4-1; 10 bases agree with TRBD2. The CDR3 is made up of 17 amino acids. V was clipped by 1 base and J by 4 bases; unmatched bases: 6. Germline CDR1 is MGHRA and CDR2 is YSYEKL. CDR3 coding DNA: TGCGCCAGCAGCCAAGGGCTCTCTAGCGGGGGCACCGGGGAGCTGTTTTTT. Translating gives CASSQGLSSGGTGELFF.

The V call is TRBV9, the J call TRBJ1-3; no clear D. V lost 6 bases and J 0 bases, leaving 13 bases between the germline ends. Germline V gives CDR1 SGDLS, CDR2 YYNGEE. The CDR3 totals 15 residues. The CDR3 DNA is TGTGCCAGCACCACCACAGCGCACTCTGGAAACACCATATATTTT. Protein product: CASTTTAHSGNTIYF.

CDR3 nucleotide sequence: TGTGCCAGCAGCTTAGGGTGGACAGTGAGGTACGAGCAGTACTTC. It specifies CASSLGWTVRYEQYF. This sequence joins TRBV7-2 and TRBJ2-7; weak D call: TRBD1 (6 bases). This CDR3 region has 15 residues. CDR1 and CDR2 from the germline V gene are SGHTA and FQGNSA. Between the trimmed V and J ends, which lost 1 base and 4 bases, there was a span of 14 bases.

This chain joins TRBV7-9 and TRBJ1-1; possible D gene TRBD1, 5 bases. This CDR3 comprises 14 residues. The germline V gene encodes CDR1 SEHNR and CDR2 FQNEAQ (reference sequence). Deletions cut 5 bases from V and 3 bases from J, with 13 bases between. CDR3 coding DNA: TGTGCCAGCAGCGACGGGGGAGGGGACACTGAAGCTTTCTTT. Amino acid sequence: CASSDGGGDTEAFF.

This clonotype was counted ten times or more. The chain couples TRBV6-6 to TRBJ1-1; 7 bases match TRBD1. Germline V gives CDR1 MNHNY, CDR2 SVGAGI (reference sequence). V lost 7 bases to trimming and J lost 2 bases; unmatched junction nucleotides: 4. This CDR3 has 13 amino acids. CDR3 nucleotide sequence: TGTGCCAGCACAGGGACAGAAAACACTGAAGCTTTCTTT. Its protein product is CASTGTENTEAFF.

J is TRBJ1-5 and V is TRBV12-3 or TRBV12-4; no clear D. V lost 3 bases to trimming and J lost 0 bases, with 9 bases between them. This CDR3 contains 15 residues. The CDR3: CASSFGGSSNQPQHF. Written as DNA, the CDR3 is TGTGCCAGCAGTTTTGGAGGGAGTAGCAATCAGCCCCAGCATTTT.

This clonotype was seen a few times. In DNA form, the CDR3 reads TGCAGCTGCTGGACAGACGGCTACACCTTC. Protein sequence: CSCWTDGYTF. This chain joins TRBV29-1 and TRBJ1-2, with D perhaps TRBD1 (6 bases). CDR3 length equals 10 residues. Germline CDR1 is SQVTM and CDR2 is ANQGSEA. V was trimmed by 8 bases and J by 8 bases, leaving 12 bases between them.

This clonotype has just a few counts. V is TRBV4-3 and J is TRBJ2-1; 11 bases are a match to TRBD2. After removal of 0 bases from V and 5 bases from J, the junction contained 0 bases not matched to a gene. Per germline, CDR1 LGHNA and CDR2 YSLEER. The CDR3 covers 15 residues. Written as DNA, the CDR3 is TGCGCCAGCAGCCAAGAGGGACTAGCGGACAATGAGCAGTTCTTC. Translated, it gives CASSQEGLADNEQFF.

This clonotype showed up just a few times. The J gene is TRBJ2-7, the V gene TRBV10-2, with D tentatively TRBD2 (5 bases). CDR3 size: 15 residues. Trimming pared 1 base from V and 0 bases from J, leaving 10 bases between. Germline assignment: CDR1 WSHSY and CDR2 SAAADI. The CDR3 nucleotides are TGCGCCAGCAGTGAGTTCGGACTGGGCTCCTACGAGCAGTACTTC. Translated: CASSEFGLGSYEQYF.

This clonotype was found many times. The chain joins TRBV6-6 to TRBJ2-3; D might be TRBD2 (5 bases). Germline CDR1 and CDR2: MNHNY and SVGAGI (reference sequence). The CDR3 is 13 residues long. V lost 5 bases and J lost 3, with 9 bases in between. The chain's CDR3 is CASSRTETDTQYF. The DNA of the CDR3 is TGTGCCAGCAGTCGGACTGAGACAGATACGCAGTATTTT.

This clonotype was seen a few times. The chain couples TRBV9 to TRBJ2-1; 9 nucleotides line up with TRBD2. Germline CDR1 reads SGDLS; CDR2 reads YYNGEE. This CDR3 contains 18 residues. V was pared by 0 bases and J by 3 bases, with 10 bases of the junction left unmatched. The CDR3 spells CASSVVWGVRGGYNEQFF. For the CDR3, the DNA is TGTGCCAGCAGCGTAGTATGGGGAGTGCGGGGGGGCTACAATGAGCAGTTCTTC.

This clonotype was observed a few times. The V gene is TRBV6-1, the J gene TRBJ2-3; D could derive from TRBD1 or TRBD2 (5 bases each). There are 16 residues in the CDR3. V gave up 7 bases and J gave up 1 base, with 18 bases separating them. The V gene's germline CDR1 is MNHNS and CDR2 SASEGT. This CDR3 reads CASNINRGSGTDTQYF. For the CDR3, the DNA is TGTGCCAGCAACATAAACCGGGGCTCGGGCACAGATACGCAGTATTTT.

In regard to this clonotype: At one end the junction does not follow the germline gene, possibly because of a read error. CDR3: CASSDGPDTLYF. The CDR3, as DNA: TGTGCCAGCAGCGACGGACCAGATACGCTGTATTTT. The chain is built from TRBV9 and TRBJ2-3; D unclear. CDR3 length: 12 residues. Looked up from germline, CDR1 is SGDLS and CDR2 is YYNGEE.

In its sample, this clonotype was seen many times. V usage is TRBV7-6 and J usage is TRBJ2-1, with 10 positions matching TRBD1. The CDR3 has 15 amino acids. The V gene end was trimmed by 3 bases and the J gene end by 4 bases; junction bases not matched to a gene: 3. The germline CDR1 and CDR2 sequences are SGHVS and FNYEAQ. CDR3 nucleotides: TGTGCCAGCAGCTTGGGGACAGGGGTATACAATGAGCAGTTCTTC. As protein: CASSLGTGVYNEQFF. The whole variable domain, filled in from reference TRBV7-6 and TRBJ2-1, reads GAGVSQSPRYKVTKRGQDVALRCDPISGHVSLYWYRQALGQGPEFLTYFNYEAQQDKSGLPNDRFSAERPEGSISTLTIQRTEQRDSAMYRCASSLGTGVYNEQFFGPGTRLTVL.

V and J are TRBV20-1 and TRBJ2-3; unclear D gene. This CDR3 is built from 13 residues. Germline CDR1 is DFQATT and CDR2 is SNEGSKA (reference sequence). V was pared by 2 bases and J by 5 bases, with 11 bases between. The CDR3 DNA follows: TGCAGTGCTAGAACCCCCCGCGAAGATACGCAGTATTTT. This codes for CSARTPREDTQYF.